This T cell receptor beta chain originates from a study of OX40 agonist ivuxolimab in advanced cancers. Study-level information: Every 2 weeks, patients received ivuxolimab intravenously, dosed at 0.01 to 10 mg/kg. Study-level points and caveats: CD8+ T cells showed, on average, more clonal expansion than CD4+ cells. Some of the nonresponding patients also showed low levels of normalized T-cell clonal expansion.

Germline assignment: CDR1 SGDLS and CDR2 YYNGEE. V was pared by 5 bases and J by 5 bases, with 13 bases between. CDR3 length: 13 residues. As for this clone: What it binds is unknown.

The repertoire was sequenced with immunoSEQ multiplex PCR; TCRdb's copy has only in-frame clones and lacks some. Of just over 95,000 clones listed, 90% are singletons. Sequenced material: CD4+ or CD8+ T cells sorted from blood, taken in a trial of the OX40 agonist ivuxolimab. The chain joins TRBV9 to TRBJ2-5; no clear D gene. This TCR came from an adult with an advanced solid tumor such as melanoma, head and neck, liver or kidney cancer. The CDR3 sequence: CASSETLGETQYF. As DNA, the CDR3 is TGTGCCAGCAGTGAAACTCTGGGGGAGACCCAGTACTTC.